This T cell receptor beta chain is drawn from a study of blood T cell repertoires in COVID-19. Background on the study: Samples representing acute and convalescent COVID-19 were sourced from the United States, Italy and Spain. Sources were T cells, B-cell-depleted T cells, or PBMCs; the material itself was cDNA or gDNA.

Authors' data handling: Researchers report that nucleated cell counts were estimated from reference gene primer amplification. Sequenced by immunoSEQ multiplex PCR; TCRdb stores in-frame clones only, minus some. V, J and clone size reflect that table, while D and trimming were determined from the DNA. Here the sample spans 230,000 or so clones, 80% to 85% being singletons. From germline, CDR1 is MGHRA and CDR2 YSYEKL. V lost 1 base to trimming and J lost 0 bases, with 7 bases between them. This CDR3 is built from 15 residues. On this clone itself: Other DNA variants within this sample encode the same CDR3.

The sample comprised peripheral blood. This sequence originates from a human donor in a cohort sampled during active COVID-19. The chain joins TRBV4-1 to TRBJ2-1; D gene unclear. The CDR3 nucleotides read TGCGCCAGCAGCCAAGGAGGCGGCTCCTACAATGAGCAGTTCTTC. Protein product: CASSQGGGSYNEQFF.